The 13 T cell receptor beta chains below come from one sample, sequenced in a study of monozygotic twins with inflammatory bowel disease (dated by TCRdb to the late 2010s). Libraries were built with 5' RACE. Sequencing was carried out with an Illumina HiSeq 2500. TCRdb reprocessed the reads and provides one entry for every CDR3 protein sequence; no DNA is given. The record for this sample contains 300,000 to 450,000 distinct CDR3 sequences. The top ten constitute 2.6% of the sample. Sequences were obtained from blood. These receptors originate from a human donor with ulcerative colitis or Crohn's disease, or a healthy co-twin of an affected twin (not recorded which).

CDR3: CASSQDDSGDTEAFF. The J gene is TRBJ1-1, the V gene TRBV3-1. CDR3 length equals 15 residues. Germline values: CDR1 LGHDT, CDR2 YNNKEL (reference sequence).

V gene TRBV7-9 combines with J gene TRBJ2-7. Looked up from germline, CDR1 is SEHNR and CDR2 is FQNEAQ (reference sequence). There are 13 residues in the CDR3. CDR3 protein: CASSFALSYEQYF.

The rearrangement links TRBV9 to TRBJ2-1; no DNA is available, so the TRBD1 call from TCRdb remains unchecked. CDR1 is SGDLS, CDR2 YYNGEE, per germline. The CDR3 contains 19 residues. The CDR3 here is CASSVGDREEASMDNEQFF.

The chain employs TRBV2 and TRBJ2-4; the TCRdb D gene call, TRBD1, has no DNA to confirm it. Germline loops: CDR1 SNHLY, CDR2 FYNNEI. The CDR3 length is 14 residues. CDR3 region: CASMLGAITNIQYF.

This chain links TRBV5-1 with TRBJ2-7; TCRdb selects TRBD1, and the lack of DNA leaves this call unchecked. The germline gives CDR1 SGHRS, CDR2 YFSETQ. CDR3 size: 16 residues. The CDR3 sequence: CASSLYPRGGPYEQYF.

The chain employs TRBV3-1 and TRBJ1-2; the TCRdb D gene call, TRBD1, has no DNA to confirm it. Germline lookup yields CDR1 LGHDT and CDR2 YNNKEL (reference sequence). The CDR3 runs 13 residues. The chain's CDR3 is CASSRRDRGFYTF.

The V and J genes are TRBV18 and TRBJ2-7. This CDR3 region has 14 residues. Germline lookup yields CDR1 KGHSH and CDR2 LQKENI. The CDR3 protein is CASSPWQGLDEQYF.

This chain links TRBV7-2 with TRBJ2-7; TCRdb indicates TRBD1, and absent DNA this call remains unverified. This CDR3 region has 13 residues. Germline values: CDR1 SGHTA, CDR2 FQGNSA. CDR3 loop: CASTRTGPYEQYF.

The rearrangement links TRBV6-5 to TRBJ1-2. CDR3 length: 13 amino acids. Germline-derived CDR1 and CDR2 are MNHEY and SVGAGI. The CDR3 sequence is CASSFRDNYGYTF.

This chain uses TRBV7-3 with TRBJ2-3; TCRdb's D call of TRBD1 is untestable without DNA. The CDR3 consists of 14 residues. Germline assignment: CDR1 SGHTA and CDR2 FQGTGA. Here the CDR3 reads CASSPRQSTDTQYF.

The V call is TRBV5-1, the J call TRBJ1-4; as DNA is missing, the TRBD1 call by TCRdb cannot be tested. The length of the CDR3 is 16 residues. Germline V gene sequence: CDR1 SGHRS, CDR2 YFSETQ. CDR3 sequence: CASSGGYRSTNEKLFF.

The chain has TRBV6-5 and TRBJ2-1; the D gene TCRdb calls, TRBD2, cannot be checked with no DNA. Germline CDR1 MNHEY, CDR2 SVGAGI. This CDR3 region has 18 residues. CDR3: CASSYSLAGGSSYNEQFF.

CDR3 amino acids: CASSHLTGTSGGLTGELFF. The rearrangement links TRBV4-3 to TRBJ2-2; TCRdb proposes TRBD2, but this gene call is untestable without DNA. The CDR3 is 19 residues long. Germline V gene lookup returns CDR1 LGHNA and CDR2 YSLEER.